The T cell receptor (beta chain) described here comes from a study of blood T cell repertoires in COVID-19 (dated by TCRdb to about 2020). About the investigation overall: Collaborator samples came from the United States, Italy and Spain and covered acute and convalescent phases of COVID-19. Nearly every sample came with metadata listing a de-identified subject ID, COVID-19 status, age in years and sex. The material from the prospective study consisted of cDNA or gDNA derived from T cells, B-cell-depleted T cells, or PBMCs. Where available, HLA class I and class II types were obtained from metadata supplied by the sample provider rather than from assay-based typing. The repertoires were released in a freely available public database meant as a resource for research on the immune response to SARS-CoV-2. The samples were drawn from the first 160 participants of the ongoing ImmuneRACE study and from about 1,200 subjects provided by 6 global collaborators. The dataset comprised deeply sampled blood TCRbeta repertoires from subjects exposed to, actively infected with, or recovered from COVID-19. The paper as a whole reports these results and caveats: How much clinical and demographic metadata was included differed by source and by participant, and the metadata was provided uncurated.

Each collaborating institution followed its own protocols to collect whole blood in K2EDTA tubes. Collaborator samples were shipped for TCRbeta analysis as frozen whole blood, isolated PBMCs, or DNA extracted from either sample type. Of note for this clone: The antigen this receptor binds is unknown. Base qualities were left out, and no much larger clone turns up one base away.

From the germline V gene (reference sequence), CDR1 is LGHDT and CDR2 is YNNKEL. From cysteine to phenylalanine, the CDR3 is 13 amino acids long. Only the CDR3 part of the read is kept: 39 bases, read in frame from the first base. V is cut by 0 bases and J by 8 bases, and the space between the germline ends is 11 bases. The immunoSEQ Assay, a bias-controlled multiplex PCR, was used to amplify TCRbeta CDR3 regions from genomic DNA. The source study handled its data this way. The number of nucleated cells in each sample was estimated by amplification of reference gene primers within the assay. To quantify the absolute abundance of each unique TCRbeta CDR3 rearrangement, sequence reads were collapsed and filtered. For each sample, productive Simpson clonality was calculated by taking the square root of Simpson's diversity index across productive rearrangements. Sourced from immuneACCESS, this table was stored by TCRdb with only in-frame sequences that have V and J called. A share of the clones is absent; for the studies checked, an unresolved V gene accounts for under half, and the remainder has no known explanation. Clone size and the V and J calls come from that table; the DNA yielded D and trimming. The sample yields tens of thousands of clones; about 87% were counted once. The ten top clones hold under 7.5% of the sample.

The sequence is built from TRBV3-1 (or the pseudogene TRBV3-2) and TRBJ2-7; no D gene call is confident. The sample was peripheral blood. The TCR sequence derives from an elderly woman with acute or convalescent COVID-19. The bases read TGTGCCAGCAGCCAAGATCCGGAGTTTAAGCAGTACTTC. It codes for CASSQDPEFKQYF.